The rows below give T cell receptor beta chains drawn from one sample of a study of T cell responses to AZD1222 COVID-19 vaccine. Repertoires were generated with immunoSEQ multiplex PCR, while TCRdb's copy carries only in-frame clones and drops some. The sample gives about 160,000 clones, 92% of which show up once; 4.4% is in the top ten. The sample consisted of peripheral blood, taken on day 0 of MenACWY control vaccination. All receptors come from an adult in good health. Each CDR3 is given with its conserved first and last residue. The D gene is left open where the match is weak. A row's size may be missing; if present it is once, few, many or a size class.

TGTGCCATCAGCCTCGGACTGGGGAGGGGCACTGAAGCTTTCTTT	CAISLGLGRGTEAFF	NA	TRBV10-3	NA	TRBJ1-1
TGTGCCAGCAGCTTAAACAGTGCAAGCGGCAGCTACACCTTC	CASSLNSASGSYTF	NA	TRBV7-9	NA	TRBJ1-2
TGTGCCAGCAGCCCCCTGTACGGGGAGCTCGAGCAGTACTTC	CASSPLYGELEQYF	NA	TRBV5-6	NA	TRBJ2-7
TGTGCCAGCAGCTTAGGGTACAGGCTGAGCTCCTACAATGAGCAGTTCTTC	CASSLGYRLSSYNEQFF	NA	TRBV11-2	NA	TRBJ2-1
TGTGCCTGGTACGCGTTTGGGGGGAACACTGAAGCTTTCTTT	CAWYAFGGNTEAFF	NA	TRBV30	NA	TRBJ1-1
TGTGCCAGCAGCTTAGCGGGACCTGGGACGTTTTTT	CASSLAGPGTFF	NA	TRBV7-9	NA	TRBJ2-2
TGTGCCACCGAGAACTATGGCTACACCTTC	CATENYGYTF	NA	TRBV12-3/TRBV12-4	NA	TRBJ1-2
TGTGCCATCAGTGGTGAGGGGAGTAGCACTGAAGCTTTCTTT	CAISGEGSSTEAFF	NA	TRBV10-3	NA	TRBJ1-1
TGTGCCAGCAGCACCTACCCAGGAACCGGGGAGCTGTTTTTT	CASSTYPGTGELFF	NA	TRBV5-8	NA	TRBJ2-2
TGTGCCAGCAGTATTTCGGGCGGCAATGAGCAGTTCTTC	CASSISGGNEQFF	NA	TRBV6-4	NA	TRBJ2-1
TGTGCCAGCAGCTTACCGGATTATGGCTACACCTTC	CASSLPDYGYTF	NA	TRBV7-2	NA	TRBJ1-2
TGTGCCATCAGTTCACCCTATCGGGAGAACTATGGCTACACCTTC	CAISSPYRENYGYTF	once	TRBV10-3	NA	TRBJ1-2
TGTGCCAGCAGCCTCCCCTTAGAGACCCAGTACTTC	CASSLPLETQYF	NA	TRBV7-3	NA	TRBJ2-5
TGTGCCAGCAGCGTAGTAGCAGGGGGCCACTATGGCTACACCTTC	CASSVVAGGHYGYTF	NA	TRBV9	TRBD1	TRBJ1-2
TGTGCCACCAGCAGAGTCAGGACAGGGGGCTCCGAGCAGTACTTC	CATSRVRTGGSEQYF	NA	TRBV15	TRBD1	TRBJ2-7
TGCGCCAGCAGGGACACGGGGCCGAGGACCGGGGAGCTGTTTTTT	CASRDTGPRTGELFF	NA	TRBV5-1	NA	TRBJ2-2
TGTGCCTGGAGTGACTGGGGCTCCTACAATGAGCAGTTCTTC	CAWSDWGSYNEQFF	once	TRBV30	NA	TRBJ2-1
TGCGCCAGCAGGGTGGACTCTACCTTCTACGAGCAGTACTTC	CASRVDSTFYEQYF	NA	TRBV5-1	NA	TRBJ2-7
TGCGCCAGCAGCTTGGTACTTTCAGATACGCAGTATTTT	CASSLVLSDTQYF	NA	TRBV5-1	NA	TRBJ2-3
TGTGCCAGCAGGCCCGGACAGGGTAGCTATGGCTACACCTTC	CASRPGQGSYGYTF	once	TRBV2	TRBD1	TRBJ1-2
TGTGCCAGCAGCCGCGGGGGAGGGGAGACCCAGTACTTC	CASSRGGGETQYF	NA	TRBV3-1/TRBV3-2	TRBD2	TRBJ2-5
TGTGCCAGCAGCGTAATAGCGGGCTTCGGGGAGCTGTTTTTT	CASSVIAGFGELFF	NA	TRBV9	TRBD2	TRBJ2-2